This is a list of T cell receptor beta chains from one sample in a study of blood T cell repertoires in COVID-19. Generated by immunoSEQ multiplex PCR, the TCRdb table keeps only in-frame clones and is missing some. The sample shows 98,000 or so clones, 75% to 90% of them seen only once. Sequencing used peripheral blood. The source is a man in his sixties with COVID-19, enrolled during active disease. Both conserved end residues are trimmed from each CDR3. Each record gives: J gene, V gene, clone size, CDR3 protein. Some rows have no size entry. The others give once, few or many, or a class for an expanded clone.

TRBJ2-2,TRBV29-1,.,SVDGGDFRETGELF
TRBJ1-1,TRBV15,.,ATSREGASNTEAF
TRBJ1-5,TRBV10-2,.,ASRQGGNQPQH
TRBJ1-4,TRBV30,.,ACPADSSNEKLF
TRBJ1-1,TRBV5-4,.,ASSSPGDGNTEAF
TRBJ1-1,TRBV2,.,ASSNGTGRIGSKKAF
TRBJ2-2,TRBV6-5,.,ASSPGTRRSGELF
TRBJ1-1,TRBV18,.,ASSRGQGQTEAF
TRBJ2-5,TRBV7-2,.,ASSPQTPQETQY
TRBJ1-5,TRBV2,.,ASSRQVRGDQPQH
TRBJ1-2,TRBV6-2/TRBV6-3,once,ASSNRQGALGGYT
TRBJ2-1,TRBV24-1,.,ATSDTGTGAWDEQF
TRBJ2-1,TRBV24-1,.,ATSDWATGGTF
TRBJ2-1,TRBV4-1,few,ASSQGGLGPYNEQF
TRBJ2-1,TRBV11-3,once,ASSLDRGGLALYNEQF
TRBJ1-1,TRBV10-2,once,ASSESKRGGTGMNTEAF
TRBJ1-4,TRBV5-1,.,ASSSGQRGEKLF
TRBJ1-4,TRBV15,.,ATSREAGWDNEKLF
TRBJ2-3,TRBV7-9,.,ASSLAVRETDTQY
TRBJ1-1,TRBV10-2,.,ASSESIGLGEFTEAF
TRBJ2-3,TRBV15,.,ATSLERRSTDTQY
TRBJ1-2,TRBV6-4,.,ASSDSNRGHGYGYT
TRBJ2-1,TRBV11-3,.,ASKAPSGRYNEQF
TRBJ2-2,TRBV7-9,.,ASSFRAGELF
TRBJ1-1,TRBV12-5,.,ASGFRDREDTEAF
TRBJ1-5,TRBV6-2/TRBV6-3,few,ASSTQGASQPQH
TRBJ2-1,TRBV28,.,ASSLSPRSYNEQF
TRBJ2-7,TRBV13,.,ASSWSSYEQY
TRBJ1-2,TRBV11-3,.,ASSLEAGYGYT
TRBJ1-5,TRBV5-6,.,ASSFRDRDSNQPQH
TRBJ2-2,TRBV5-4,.,ASSSPLAGDYTGELF
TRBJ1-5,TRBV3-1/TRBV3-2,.,ASSQADRGGQPQH
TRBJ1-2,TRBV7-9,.,ASSGQGNGYT
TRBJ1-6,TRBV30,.,AWRFGVGFH
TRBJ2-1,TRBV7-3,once,ASSLTAAGGSNEQF
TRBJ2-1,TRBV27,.,ASCRLAAYNEQF
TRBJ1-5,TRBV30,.,AWSRQASNQPQH
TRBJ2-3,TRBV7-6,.,ASSLKGAASGRTTDTQY
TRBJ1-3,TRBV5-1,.,ASSLSGSGNTIY
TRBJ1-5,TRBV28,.,ASSLEQGRDYGQPQH
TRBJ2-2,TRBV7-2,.,ASSLVIGRETGELF
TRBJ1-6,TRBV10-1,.,ASSGGLGSPLH
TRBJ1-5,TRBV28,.,ASSLFRGSFSNQPQH
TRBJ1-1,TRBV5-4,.,ASSLGAQGAGNTEAF
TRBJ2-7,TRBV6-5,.,ASSRDRGFYEQY
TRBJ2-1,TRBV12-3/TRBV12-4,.,ATTTGSYNEQF
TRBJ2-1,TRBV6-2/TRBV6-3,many,ASSYSRTSGSWNEQF
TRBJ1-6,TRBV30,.,AWSVQVGGSPLH
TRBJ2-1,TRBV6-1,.,ASSERGLARLNNEQF
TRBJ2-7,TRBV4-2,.,ASSQGPSGGTYEQY
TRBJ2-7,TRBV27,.,ASSTEGGSYEQY
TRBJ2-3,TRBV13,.,ASSARFGRERVDTQY
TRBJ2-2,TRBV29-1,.,SVEMGGEAGELF
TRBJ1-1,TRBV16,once,ASSQDAGDTEAF
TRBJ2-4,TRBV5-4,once,ASSFRTPVAKNIQY